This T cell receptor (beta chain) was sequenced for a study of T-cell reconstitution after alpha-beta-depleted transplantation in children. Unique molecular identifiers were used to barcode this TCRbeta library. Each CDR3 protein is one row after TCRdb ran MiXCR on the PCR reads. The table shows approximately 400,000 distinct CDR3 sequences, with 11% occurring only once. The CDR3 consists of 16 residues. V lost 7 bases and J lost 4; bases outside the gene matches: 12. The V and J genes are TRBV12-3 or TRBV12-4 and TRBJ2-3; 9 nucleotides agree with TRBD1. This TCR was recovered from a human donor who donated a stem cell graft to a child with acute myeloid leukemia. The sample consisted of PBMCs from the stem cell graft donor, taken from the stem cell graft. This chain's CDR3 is CASTPTGTGTADTQYF. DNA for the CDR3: TGTGCCAGCACTCCTACCGGGACAGGGACAGCAGATACGCAGTATTTT.